This TCR beta chain was recorded in a study of T cells in Graves' hyperthyroidism and ophthalmopathy. General study findings and limits: The model forecast ophthalmopathy, anticipating it by a median around 6.4 months before onset.

Germline assignment: CDR1 ENHRY and CDR2 SYGVKD. Trimming pared 2 bases from V and 1 base from J, leaving 8 bases between. The CDR3 is 14 residues long. This clonotype was seen a handful of times. Its antigen is not identified. PBMCs were obtained from 10 ml fresh peripheral blood. Template material for amplifying TCR beta CDR3 regions consisted of RNA transcripts. First-round RT-PCR targeting the TCR CDR3 was performed with the HTBI primer set. MiXCR was run by TCRdb on the multiplex PCR reads, yielding one entry per CDR3 protein. Of under 400,000 distinct CDR3 sequences detected, approximately 16% appear once; the ten largest clones hold roughly 19%.

The rearrangement joins TRBV10-3 to TRBJ1-1; weak D call: TRBD1 (6 bases). The sequence derives from a woman aged 55-70 years with Graves' ophthalmopathy. Input material: blood. The CDR3 loop reads CAISEGQPNTEAFF. The CDR3 DNA follows: TGTGCCATCAGTGAGGGACAGCCGAACACTGAAGCTTTCTTT.